The source of this T cell receptor (beta chain) is a study of regulatory T cells in long-lasting Graves disease. Whole-study results and caveats: Thyroid tissue was not studied; only peripheral blood was.

Investigators prepared the TCR beta libraries by applying iRepertoire HTBI primers and Arm-PCR of CDR3 regions. One entry per CDR3 protein, called by TCRdb with MiXCR from the multiplex PCR reads. The table shows hundreds of thousands of distinct CDR3 sequences, with approximately 16% occurring only once. Regarding time point: newly diagnosed GD, antithyroid drugs for less than 3 months. Extracted PBMC RNA gave rise to the TCR library. The length of the CDR3 is 15 residues. V lost 5 bases and J 4 bases, leaving 17 bases between the germline ends. Germline V lookup: CDR1 MGHRA, CDR2 YSYEKL. This clonotype was seen more than once but under ten times. Its antigen is still unknown. The same data also went into a second study, on T cells in Graves' hyperthyroidism and ophthalmopathy. This second study notes: Model output signaled ophthalmopathy a median around 5.9 months ahead of onset.

This material consisted of peripheral blood mononuclear cells (PBMCs), taken at new diagnosis, from a patient treated with antithyroid drugs. This sequence originates from a man between 40 and 49 years old with Graves disease. V and J are TRBV4-1 and TRBJ1-1, with D perhaps TRBD1 (5 bases). CDR3 residues: CASSLGLPASTEAFF. CDR3 nucleotide sequence: TGCGCCAGCAGCTTGGGACTTCCGGCGAGCACTGAAGCTTTCTTT.